Each of the 9 T cell receptor beta chains below was sequenced from the same sample in a study of cytomegalovirus exposure and HLA in healthy donors. Amplification used 60 Vbeta primers and 13 Jbeta primers. Clones were sequenced by immunoSEQ multiplex PCR, and TCRdb holds only the in-frame ones, with some missing. The data contain roughly 120,000 clones, about four fifths of them singletons. Input material: PBMCs. The receptors derive from a man younger than 40 in good health and CMV-seropositive.

This clone has just one count. The V and J genes are TRBV2 and TRBJ1-2; D gene uncertain. From germline, CDR1 is SNHLY and CDR2 FYNNEI. The CDR3 covers 12 residues. Trimming took 8 bases from V and 9 from J, leaving 16 bases between them. The CDR3 DNA follows: TGTGCCAGCTCTATCGGTAGCGTATGCTACACCTTC. It codes for CASSIGSVCYTF.

To note about this clone: Compared with germline, one end of the junction differs, possibly owing to a read error. The V gene is TRBV4-2, the J gene TRBJ2-3; D is perhaps TRBD1 (5 bases). The CDR3 has 14 residues. The germline gives CDR1 LGHNA, CDR2 YNFKEQ. The CDR3: CASSTRDSTDTRYF. CDR3 nucleotide sequence: TGTGCCAGCAGCACCAGGGATAGCACAGATACGCGGTATTTT.

The gene calls are TRBV21-1 and TRBJ1-2. TRBV21-1 is shown as a pseudogene. The CDR3 spans 15 residues. The CDR3 loop reads CASSKARCHVYGYTF. The CDR3 DNA follows: TGTGCCAGCAGCAAAGCGCGGTGCCACGTCTATGGCTACACCTTC.

This chain joins TRBV7-2 and TRBJ2-7, with D possibly TRBD1 on 5 matching bases. The germline CDR1 and CDR2 sequences are SGHTA and FQGNSA. The V end was cut by 6 bases, the J end by 7 bases, with 31 bases between. The CDR3 totals 18 residues. CDR3 DNA sequence: TGTGCCAGCAGACCTCATAGTGCCTCCGGACATCTTACCCTGGAGCAGTACTTC. Amino acid sequence: CASRPHSASGHLTLEQYF.

This clone has a handful of counts. This chain uses TRBV9 with TRBJ1-2, with D possibly being TRBD1 (6 bases). Germline CDR1 is SGDLS and CDR2 is YYNGEE. The V and J ends lost 0 bases and 6 bases respectively, with 9 bases between them. This CDR3 is built from 13 residues. CDR3 DNA sequence: TGTGCCAGCAGCGTAGACAGGGATGATGGCTACACCTTC. Protein product: CASSVDRDDGYTF.

As DNA, the CDR3 is TGCGCCAGCAGCCAAGTTTACCCCCCAGAAAGCTACGAGCAGTACTTC. Its translation: CASSQVYPPESYEQYF. The chain links TRBV4-3 to TRBJ2-7; D is unresolved. The V gene's germline CDR1 is LGHNA and CDR2 YSLEER. The CDR3 runs 16 residues. Trimming removed 1 base from V and 3 bases from J, with 16 bases in between.

The rearrangement joins TRBV28 to TRBJ1-4, with D hard to call. This CDR3 spans 14 amino acids. CDR1 is MDHEN, CDR2 SYDVKM, per germline. V shed 3 bases and J shed 7 bases, with 12 bases lying between them. The CDR3 nucleotides read TGTGCCAGCAGTTTTTCCGGAGGAGTTGAAAAACTGTTTTTT. Amino acid sequence: CASSFSGGVEKLFF.

V usage is TRBV4-3 and J usage is TRBJ2-4, with 10 bases matching TRBD2. CDR3 size: 21 residues. V trimming: 2 bases; J trimming: 3 bases; junction bases outside the gene matches: 19. From germline, CDR1 is LGHNA and CDR2 YSLEER. The CDR3 is CASSQLLGYPSGSSVKNIQYF. Written as DNA, the CDR3 is TGCGCCAGCAGCCAATTGCTGGGGTACCCTAGCGGGAGTTCGGTCAAAAACATTCAGTACTTC.

CDR3 coding DNA: TGTGCCAGCAGCTTTATCGGACAGGTCATTGTTGCCGGGGAGCTGTTTTTT. It encodes CASSFIGQVIVAGELFF. The rearrangement joins TRBV7-2 to TRBJ2-2; 7 positions agree with TRBD1. This CDR3 has 17 amino acids. The germline V gene encodes CDR1 SGHTA and CDR2 FQGNSA. Trimming at V came to 3 bases and at J to 6 bases, leaving 13 bases not matched to a gene.